The 10 T cell receptor beta chains below all came from one sample that was sequenced in a study of blood T cells in healthy people across ages. A second PCR, run for about 7 to 11 cycles, used a sample-barcoded 5' primer plus a J-beta primer mix. TCRdb processed the 5' RACE reads anew with MiXCR; each CDR3 protein has one entry. The sample includes roughly 1.6 million distinct CDR3 sequences, roughly 32% seen only once; the top ten take approximately 10%. Sequenced: blood. These receptors came from a young woman in good health.

The chain uses TRBV27 and TRBJ2-1; D is unclear. Germline assignment: CDR1 MNHEY and CDR2 SMNVEV (reference sequence). Trimming left V 7 bases short and J 4 bases short, with 11 bases between. The CDR3 extends over 13 amino acids. CDR3 residues: CASTGRIYNEQFF. The CDR3 region has the DNA TGTGCCAGCACTGGACGGATTTACAATGAGCAGTTCTTC.

Only a few counts were recorded for this clonotype. The rearrangement joins TRBV20-1 to TRBJ2-1, with 10 bases fitting TRBD2. The germline CDR1 and CDR2 sequences are DFQATT and SNEGSKA (reference sequence). V trimming: 1 base; J trimming: 4 bases; junction bases outside the gene matches: 10. The CDR3 is made up of 17 amino acids. CDR3 residues: CSARANLLAGYYNEQFF. CDR3 DNA sequence: TGCAGTGCTAGAGCGAACCTACTAGCGGGGTATTACAATGAGCAGTTCTTC.

J is TRBJ2-3 and V is TRBV6-6, with 10 bases aligning to TRBD1. Germline lookup yields CDR1 MNHNY and CDR2 SVGAGI (reference sequence). With 6 bases clipped from V and 8 bases from J, the junction kept 8 bases outside the gene matches. The CDR3 sequence is 14 residues long. CDR3 loop: CASRRDRGRGTQYF. The CDR3 DNA follows: TGTGCCAGCAGGAGGGACAGGGGACGAGGTACGCAGTATTTT.

This chain uses TRBV12-3 or TRBV12-4 with TRBJ1-2; TRBD1 matches 8 bases. There are 15 residues in the CDR3. Trimming removed 3 bases from V and 0 bases from J; junction bases left unmatched: 3. The DNA for the CDR3 is TGTGCCAGCAGTTTGTCGGACAGGGCTAACTATGGCTACACCTTC. It encodes CASSLSDRANYGYTF.

The V and J genes are TRBV14 and TRBJ2-7, with D perhaps TRBD1 or TRBD2 (5 bases each). The length of the CDR3 is 16 residues. CDR1 and CDR2 (germline): SGHDN, FVKESK. V shed 0 bases and J shed 2 bases, with 14 bases lying between them. CDR3 amino acids: CASSQDRGSYPYEQYF. In DNA form, the CDR3 reads TGTGCCAGCAGCCAAGATCGGGGCAGCTACCCCTACGAGCAGTACTTC.

V and J are TRBV5-1 and TRBJ2-3; 7 nucleotides agree with TRBD2. Germline lookup yields CDR1 SGHRS and CDR2 YFSETQ. The CDR3 spans 16 residues. With V trimmed by 0 bases and J by 0 bases, 4 bases remained unmatched. The CDR3: CASSLERGDSTDTQYF. In nucleotides, the CDR3 is TGCGCCAGCAGCTTGGAGCGGGGAGATAGCACAGATACGCAGTATTTT.

CDR3 residues: CASSLSGVYSGANVLTF. In nucleotides, the CDR3 is TGTGCCAGCAGCTTGTCGGGCGTTTACTCTGGGGCCAACGTCCTGACTTTC. This chain joins TRBV5-6 and TRBJ2-6; unclear D gene. Trimming left V 1 base short and J 0 bases short, with 11 bases between. The germline V gene encodes CDR1 SGHDT and CDR2 YYEEEE. CDR3 length: 17 amino acids.

This clonotype was found a few times. The V and J genes are TRBV3-1 and TRBJ2-5; no definite D call. CDR1 and CDR2 from the germline V gene are LGHDT and YNNKEL (reference sequence). The CDR3 totals 16 residues. The ends were cut back, 4 bases at V and 1 base at J, with 16 bases in the middle. CDR3 bases: TGTGCCAGCAGCCGTTCCTATGGCGTCCGCCAAGAGACCCAGTACTTC. Its protein product is CASSRSYGVRQETQYF.

This clonotype was detected a few times. The chain joins TRBV10-3 to TRBJ1-1; a possible D gene is TRBD1 (6 bases). CDR3 length: 15 residues. Trimming removed 11 bases at V and 1 base at J, with 20 bases between. Germline CDR1 reads ENHRY; CDR2 reads SYGVKD. The CDR3 nucleotides read TGTGCCCTCACCCGGGAAGGACAGTCGAACACTGAAGCTTTCTTT. Its protein product is CALTREGQSNTEAFF.

This clonotype was counted a few times. This chain joins TRBV20-1 and TRBJ2-7; D call uncertain. The CDR3 covers 13 residues. V was clipped by 6 bases and J by 4 bases, with 16 bases between them. Per the germline V gene, CDR1 is DFQATT and CDR2 is SNEGSKA (reference sequence). The CDR3 region is CSAGAPSNYEQYF. CDR3 nucleotide sequence: TGCAGTGCCGGCGCCCCAAGTAATTACGAGCAGTACTTC.